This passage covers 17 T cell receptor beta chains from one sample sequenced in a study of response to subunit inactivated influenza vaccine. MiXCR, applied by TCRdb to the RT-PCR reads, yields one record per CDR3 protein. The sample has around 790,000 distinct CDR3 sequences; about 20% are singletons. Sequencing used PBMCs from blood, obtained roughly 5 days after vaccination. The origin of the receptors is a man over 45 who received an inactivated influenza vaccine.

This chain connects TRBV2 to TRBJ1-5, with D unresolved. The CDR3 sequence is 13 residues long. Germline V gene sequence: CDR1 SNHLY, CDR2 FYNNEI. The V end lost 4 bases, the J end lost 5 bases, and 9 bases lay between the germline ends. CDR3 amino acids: CASSVIAHQPQHF. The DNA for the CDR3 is TGTGCCAGCAGTGTTATTGCTCATCAGCCCCAGCATTTT.

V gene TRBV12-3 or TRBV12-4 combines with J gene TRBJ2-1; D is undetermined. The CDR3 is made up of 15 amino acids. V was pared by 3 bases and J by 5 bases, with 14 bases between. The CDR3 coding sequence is TGTGCCAGCAGTTTCCCCGATGGCACTCACAATGAGCAGTTCTTC. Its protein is CASSFPDGTHNEQFF.

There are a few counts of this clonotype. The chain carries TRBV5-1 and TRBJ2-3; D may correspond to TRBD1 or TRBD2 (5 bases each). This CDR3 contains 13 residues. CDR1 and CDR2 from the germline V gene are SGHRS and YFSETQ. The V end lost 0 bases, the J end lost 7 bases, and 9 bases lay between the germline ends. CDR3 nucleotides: TGCGCCAGCAGCTTGGCCAGGGACCATACGCAGTATTTT. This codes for CASSLARDHTQYF.

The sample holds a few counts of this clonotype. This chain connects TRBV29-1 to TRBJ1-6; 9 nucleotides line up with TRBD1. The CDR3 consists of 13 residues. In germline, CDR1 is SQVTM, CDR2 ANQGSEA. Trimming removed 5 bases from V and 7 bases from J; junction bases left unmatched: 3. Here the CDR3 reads CSVTTGGNSPLHF. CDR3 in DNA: TGCAGCGTTACGACAGGGGGAAATTCACCCCTCCACTTT. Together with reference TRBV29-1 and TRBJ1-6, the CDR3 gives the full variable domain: SAVISQKPSRDICQRGTSLTIQCQVDSQVTMMFWYRQQPGQSLTLIATANQGSEATYESGFVIDKFPISRPNLTFSTLTVSNMSPEDSSIYLCSVTTGGNSPLHFGNGTRLTVT.

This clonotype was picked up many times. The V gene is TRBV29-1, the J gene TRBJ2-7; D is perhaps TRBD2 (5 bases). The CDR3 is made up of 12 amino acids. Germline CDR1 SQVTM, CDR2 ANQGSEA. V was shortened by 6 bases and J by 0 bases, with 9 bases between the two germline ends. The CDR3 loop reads CSVEGYSYEQYF. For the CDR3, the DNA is TGCAGCGTCGAGGGATACTCCTACGAGCAGTACTTC.

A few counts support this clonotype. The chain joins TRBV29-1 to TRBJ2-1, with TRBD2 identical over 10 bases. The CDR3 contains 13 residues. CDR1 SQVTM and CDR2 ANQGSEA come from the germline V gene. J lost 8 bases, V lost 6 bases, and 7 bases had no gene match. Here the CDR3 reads CSVRSGRDDEQFF. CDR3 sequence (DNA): TGCAGCGTACGGAGCGGGAGGGATGATGAGCAGTTCTTC.

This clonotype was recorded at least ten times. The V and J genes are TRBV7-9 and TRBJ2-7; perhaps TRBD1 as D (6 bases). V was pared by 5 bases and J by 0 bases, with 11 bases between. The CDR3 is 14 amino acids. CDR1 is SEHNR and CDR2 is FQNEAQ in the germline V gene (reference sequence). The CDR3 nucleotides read TGTGCCAGCAGCGACAGGTTCACCTCCTACGAGCAGTACTTC. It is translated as CASSDRFTSYEQYF.

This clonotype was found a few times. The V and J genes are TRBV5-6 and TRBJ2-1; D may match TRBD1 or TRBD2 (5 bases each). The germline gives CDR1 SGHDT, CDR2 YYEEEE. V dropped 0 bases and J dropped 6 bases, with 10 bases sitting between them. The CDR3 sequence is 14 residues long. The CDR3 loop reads CASSLAGAINEQFF. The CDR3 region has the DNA TGTGCCAGCAGCTTGGCCGGGGCGATCAATGAGCAGTTCTTC.

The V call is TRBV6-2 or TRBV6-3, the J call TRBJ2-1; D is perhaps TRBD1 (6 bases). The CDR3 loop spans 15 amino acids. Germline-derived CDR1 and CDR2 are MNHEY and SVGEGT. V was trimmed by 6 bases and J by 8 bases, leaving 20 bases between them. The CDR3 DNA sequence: TGTGCCAGCAGCACCAGGTGGGGGCGAGGGTATGAGCAGTTCTTC. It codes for CASSTRWGRGYEQFF.

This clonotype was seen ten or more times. CDR3 sequence (DNA): TGTGCCAGCAGCCTCCCTTCTGCAGATACGCAGTATTTT. Translation gives CASSLPSADTQYF. This chain connects TRBV7-2 to TRBJ2-3; D gene uncertain. The CDR3 runs 13 residues. Germline CDR1 SGHTA, CDR2 FQGNSA. V gave up 5 bases and J gave up 4 bases, with 10 bases separating them.

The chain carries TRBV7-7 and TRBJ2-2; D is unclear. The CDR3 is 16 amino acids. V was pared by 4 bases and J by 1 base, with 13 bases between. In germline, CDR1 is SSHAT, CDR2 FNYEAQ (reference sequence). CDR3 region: CASSSYATENTGELFF. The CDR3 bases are TGTGCCAGCAGCTCTTACGCGACGGAGAACACCGGGGAGCTGTTTTTT.

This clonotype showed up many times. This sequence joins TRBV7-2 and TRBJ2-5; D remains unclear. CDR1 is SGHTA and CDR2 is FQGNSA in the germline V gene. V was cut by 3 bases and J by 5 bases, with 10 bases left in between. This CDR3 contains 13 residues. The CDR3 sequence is CASSLPGSETQYF. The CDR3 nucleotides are TGTGCCAGCAGCTTGCCGGGTTCGGAGACCCAGTACTTC.

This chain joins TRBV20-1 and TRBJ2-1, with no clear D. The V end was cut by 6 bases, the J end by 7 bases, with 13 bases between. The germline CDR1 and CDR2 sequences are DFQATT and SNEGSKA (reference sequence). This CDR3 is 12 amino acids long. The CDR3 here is CSANLRWNEQFF. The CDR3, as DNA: TGCAGTGCCAACTTGCGCTGGAATGAGCAGTTCTTC.

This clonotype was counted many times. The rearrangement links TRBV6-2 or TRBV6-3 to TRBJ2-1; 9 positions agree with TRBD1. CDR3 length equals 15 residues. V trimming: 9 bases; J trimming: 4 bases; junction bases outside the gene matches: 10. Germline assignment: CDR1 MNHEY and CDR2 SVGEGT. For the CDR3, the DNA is TGTGCCAGTAAATCCGGGACAGGGAGTTACAATGAGCAGTTCTTC. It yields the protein CASKSGTGSYNEQFF.

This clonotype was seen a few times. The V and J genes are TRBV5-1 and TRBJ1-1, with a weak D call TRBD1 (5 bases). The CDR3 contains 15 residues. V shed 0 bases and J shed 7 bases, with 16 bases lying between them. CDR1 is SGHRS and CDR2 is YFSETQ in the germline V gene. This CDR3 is CASSLDGQGGGEAFF. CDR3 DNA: TGCGCCAGCAGCTTGGATGGCCAGGGTGGTGGTGAAGCTTTCTTT. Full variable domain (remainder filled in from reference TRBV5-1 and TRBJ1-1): KAGVTQTPRYLIKTRGQQVTLSCSPISGHRSVSWYQQTPGQGLQFLFEYFSETQRNKGNFPGRFSGRQFSNSRSEMNVSTLELGDSALYLCASSLDGQGGGEAFFGQGTRLTVV.

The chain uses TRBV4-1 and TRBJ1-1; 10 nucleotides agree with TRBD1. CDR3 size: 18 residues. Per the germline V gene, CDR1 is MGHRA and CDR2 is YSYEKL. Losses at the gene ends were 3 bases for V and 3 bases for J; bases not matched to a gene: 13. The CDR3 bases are TGCGCCAGCAGCCAGACCCTACCGACAGGGGGCTTTTACACTGAAGCTTTCTTT. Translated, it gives CASSQTLPTGGFYTEAFF.

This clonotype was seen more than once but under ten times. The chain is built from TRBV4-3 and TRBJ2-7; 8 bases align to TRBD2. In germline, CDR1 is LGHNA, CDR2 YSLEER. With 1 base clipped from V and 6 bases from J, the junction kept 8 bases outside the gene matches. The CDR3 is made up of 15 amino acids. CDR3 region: CASSQGAGVAAEQYF. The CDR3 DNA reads TGCGCCAGCAGCCAAGGAGCGGGAGTTGCCGCCGAGCAGTACTTC.